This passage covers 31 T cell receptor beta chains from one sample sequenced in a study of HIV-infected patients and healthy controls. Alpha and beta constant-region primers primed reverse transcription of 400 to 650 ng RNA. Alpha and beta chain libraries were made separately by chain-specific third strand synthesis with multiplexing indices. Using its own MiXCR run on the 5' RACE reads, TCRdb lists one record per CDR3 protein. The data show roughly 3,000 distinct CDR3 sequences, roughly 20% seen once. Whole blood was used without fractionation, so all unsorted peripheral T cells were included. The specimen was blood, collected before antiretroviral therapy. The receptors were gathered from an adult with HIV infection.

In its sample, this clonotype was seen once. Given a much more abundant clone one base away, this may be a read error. The DNA for the CDR3 is TGCGCCAGCAGCATCACCGGGACATGGAATAATTCACCCCTCCACTTT. Amino acids: CASSITGTWNNSPLHF. The rearrangement joins TRBV5-1 to TRBJ1-6; a weak D match, TRBD1 (6 bases). V lost 4 bases to trimming and J lost 5 bases, with 16 bases between them. The germline gives CDR1 SGHRS, CDR2 YFSETQ. The CDR3 sequence is 16 residues long.

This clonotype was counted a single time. CDR3 in amino acids: CASSLGSSGSPQETQYF. The CDR3 DNA follows: TGTGCCAGCAGCTTAGGATCTAGCGGGAGTCCCCAAGAGACCCAGTACTTC. V gene TRBV7-2 combines with J gene TRBJ2-5, with 10 bases that match TRBD2. Germline V gene data show CDR1 as SGHTA and CDR2 as FQGNSA. This CDR3 region has 17 residues. Germline trimming cut 1 base from V and 1 base from J; bases unmatched to any gene: 6.

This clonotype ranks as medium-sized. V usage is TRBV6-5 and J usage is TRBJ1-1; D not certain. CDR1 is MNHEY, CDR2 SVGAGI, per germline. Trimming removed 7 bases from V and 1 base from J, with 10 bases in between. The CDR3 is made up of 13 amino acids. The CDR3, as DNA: TGTGCCAGCACCCCGGTACAGAACACTGAAGCTTTCTTT. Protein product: CASTPVQNTEAFF.

The CDR3 nucleotides are TGCGCCAGCAGCTTGAACACCCGAGGCGAGGGCTACACCTTC. It yields the protein CASSLNTRGEGYTF. The chain has TRBV5-1 and TRBJ1-2; D is uncertain. Germline V gene data show CDR1 as SGHRS and CDR2 as YFSETQ. V lost 1 base and J lost 8, with 15 bases in between. The CDR3 consists of 14 residues.

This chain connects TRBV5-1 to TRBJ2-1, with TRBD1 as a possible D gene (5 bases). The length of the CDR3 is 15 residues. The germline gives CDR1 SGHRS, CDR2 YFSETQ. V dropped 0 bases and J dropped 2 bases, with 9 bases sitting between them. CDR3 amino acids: CASSLDPGPYNEQFF. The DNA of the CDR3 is TGCGCCAGCAGCTTGGATCCAGGGCCCTACAATGAGCAGTTCTTC.

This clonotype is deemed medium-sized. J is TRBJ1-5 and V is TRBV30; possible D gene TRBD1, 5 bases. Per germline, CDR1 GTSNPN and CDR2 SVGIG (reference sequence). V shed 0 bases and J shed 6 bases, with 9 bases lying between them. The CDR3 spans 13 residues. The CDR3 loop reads CAWSVQRGQPQHF. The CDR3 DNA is TGTGCCTGGAGTGTACAGAGGGGTCAGCCCCAGCATTTT.

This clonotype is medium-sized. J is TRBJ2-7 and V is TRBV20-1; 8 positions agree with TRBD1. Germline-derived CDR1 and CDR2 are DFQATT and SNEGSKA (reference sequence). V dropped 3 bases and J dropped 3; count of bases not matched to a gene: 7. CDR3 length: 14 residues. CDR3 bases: TGCAGTGCTAGGGACCAGGGGGCGGGCTACGAGCAGTACTTC. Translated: CSARDQGAGYEQYF.

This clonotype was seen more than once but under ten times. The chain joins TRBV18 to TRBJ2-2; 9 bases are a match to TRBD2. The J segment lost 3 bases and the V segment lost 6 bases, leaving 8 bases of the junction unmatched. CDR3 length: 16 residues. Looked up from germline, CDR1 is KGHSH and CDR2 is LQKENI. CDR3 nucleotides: TGTGCCAGCTCCCGAACTAGCGGGCCTGACACCGGGGAGCTGTTTTTT. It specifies CASSRTSGPDTGELFF.

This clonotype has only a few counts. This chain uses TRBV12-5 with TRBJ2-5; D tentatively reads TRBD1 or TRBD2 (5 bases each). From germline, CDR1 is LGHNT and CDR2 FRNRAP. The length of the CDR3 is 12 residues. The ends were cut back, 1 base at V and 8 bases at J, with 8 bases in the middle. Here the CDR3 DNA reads TGTGCTAGTGGTTTGGGGGGGAACACCCAGTACTTC. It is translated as CASGLGGNTQYF.

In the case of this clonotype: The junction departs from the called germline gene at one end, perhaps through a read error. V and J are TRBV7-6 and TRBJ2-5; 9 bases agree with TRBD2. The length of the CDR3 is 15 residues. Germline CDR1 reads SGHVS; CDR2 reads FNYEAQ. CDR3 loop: CAISSRLAVMETQYF. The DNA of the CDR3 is TGTGCCATCAGCTCAAGACTAGCGGTGATGGAGACCCAGTACTTC.

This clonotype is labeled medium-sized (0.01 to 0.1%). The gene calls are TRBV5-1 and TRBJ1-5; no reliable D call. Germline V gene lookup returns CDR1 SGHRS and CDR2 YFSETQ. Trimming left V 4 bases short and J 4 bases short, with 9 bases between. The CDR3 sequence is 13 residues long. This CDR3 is CASSLDYNQPQHF. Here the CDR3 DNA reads TGCGCCAGCAGCCTTGACTATAATCAGCCCCAGCATTTT.

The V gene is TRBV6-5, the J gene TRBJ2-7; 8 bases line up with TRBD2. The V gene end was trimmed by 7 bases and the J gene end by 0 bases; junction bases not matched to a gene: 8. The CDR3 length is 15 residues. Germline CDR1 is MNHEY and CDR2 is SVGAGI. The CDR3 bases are TGTGCCAGCAACCCAAGCGGGGGCCTCTCCTACGAGCAGTACTTC. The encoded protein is CASNPSGGLSYEQYF.

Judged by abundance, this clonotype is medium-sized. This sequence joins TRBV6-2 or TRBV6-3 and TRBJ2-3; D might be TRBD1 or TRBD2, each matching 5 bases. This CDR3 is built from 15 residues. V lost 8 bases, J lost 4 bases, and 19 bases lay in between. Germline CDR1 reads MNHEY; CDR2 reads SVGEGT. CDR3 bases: TGTGCCAGCCTAGGGGACCGACTCGTTTCAGATACGCAGTATTTT. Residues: CASLGDRLVSDTQYF.

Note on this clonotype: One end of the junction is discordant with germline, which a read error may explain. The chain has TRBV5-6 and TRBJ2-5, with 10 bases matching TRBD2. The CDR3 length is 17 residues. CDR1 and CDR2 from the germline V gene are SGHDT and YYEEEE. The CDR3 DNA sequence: TGTGACAGCAGCCCGGGACTACTAGCGGGGCTTGAAGAGACCCAGTACTTC. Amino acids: CDSSPGLLAGLEETQYF.

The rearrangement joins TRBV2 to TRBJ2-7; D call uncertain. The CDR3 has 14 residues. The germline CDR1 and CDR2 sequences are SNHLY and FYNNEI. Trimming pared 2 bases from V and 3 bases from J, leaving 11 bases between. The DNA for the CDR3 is TGTGCCAGCAGTGAAAACACTGACCGCTACGAGCAGTACTTC. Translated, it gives CASSENTDRYEQYF.

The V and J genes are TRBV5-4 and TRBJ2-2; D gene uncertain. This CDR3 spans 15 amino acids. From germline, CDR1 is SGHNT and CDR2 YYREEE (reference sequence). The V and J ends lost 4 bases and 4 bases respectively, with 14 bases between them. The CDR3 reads CASSLIGVLTGELFF. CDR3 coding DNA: TGTGCCAGCAGCCTTATTGGGGTCCTCACCGGGGAGCTGTTTTTT.

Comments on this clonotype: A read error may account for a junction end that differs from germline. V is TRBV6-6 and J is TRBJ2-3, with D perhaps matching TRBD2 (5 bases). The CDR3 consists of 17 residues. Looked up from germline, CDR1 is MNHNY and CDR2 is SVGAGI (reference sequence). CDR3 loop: CASSYGRLEGYTDTKYF. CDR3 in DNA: TGTGCCAGCAGTTACGGACGGCTAGAGGGATACACAGATACGAAGTATTTT.

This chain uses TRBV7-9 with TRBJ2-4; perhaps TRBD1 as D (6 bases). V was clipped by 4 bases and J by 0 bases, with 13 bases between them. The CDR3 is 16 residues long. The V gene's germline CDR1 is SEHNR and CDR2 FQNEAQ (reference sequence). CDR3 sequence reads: CASSSTGILAKNIQYF. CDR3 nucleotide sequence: TGTGCCAGCAGCTCTACAGGGATTCTAGCCAAAAACATTCAGTACTTC.

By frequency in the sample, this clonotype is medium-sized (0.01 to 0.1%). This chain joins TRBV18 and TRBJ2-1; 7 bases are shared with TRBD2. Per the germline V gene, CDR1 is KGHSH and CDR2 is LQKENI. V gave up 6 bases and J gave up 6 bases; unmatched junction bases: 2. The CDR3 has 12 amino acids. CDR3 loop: CASSGLGNEQFF. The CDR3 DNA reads TGTGCCAGCTCTGGACTAGGCAATGAGCAGTTCTTC.

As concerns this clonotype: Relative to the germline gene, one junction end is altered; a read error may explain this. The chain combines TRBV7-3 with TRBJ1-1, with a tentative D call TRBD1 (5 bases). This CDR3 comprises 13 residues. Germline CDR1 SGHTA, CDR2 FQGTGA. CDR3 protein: CDSSLTSGAEAFF. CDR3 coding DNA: TGTGACAGCAGCTTAACTTCGGGGGCTGAAGCTTTCTTT.

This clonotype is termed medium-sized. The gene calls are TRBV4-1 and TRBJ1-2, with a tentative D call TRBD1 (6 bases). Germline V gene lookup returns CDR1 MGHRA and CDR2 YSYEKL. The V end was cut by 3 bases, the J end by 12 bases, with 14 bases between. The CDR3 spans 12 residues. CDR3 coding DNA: TGCGCCAGCAGCCACGGACAGCTAGTCCACACCTTC. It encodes CASSHGQLVHTF.

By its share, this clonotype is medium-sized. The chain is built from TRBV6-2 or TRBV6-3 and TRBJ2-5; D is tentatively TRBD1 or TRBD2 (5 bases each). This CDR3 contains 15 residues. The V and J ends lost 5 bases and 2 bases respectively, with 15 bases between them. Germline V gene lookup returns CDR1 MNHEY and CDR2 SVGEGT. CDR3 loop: CASSVPWDGQETQYF. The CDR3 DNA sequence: TGTGCCAGCAGTGTCCCCTGGGACGGACAAGAGACCCAGTACTTC.

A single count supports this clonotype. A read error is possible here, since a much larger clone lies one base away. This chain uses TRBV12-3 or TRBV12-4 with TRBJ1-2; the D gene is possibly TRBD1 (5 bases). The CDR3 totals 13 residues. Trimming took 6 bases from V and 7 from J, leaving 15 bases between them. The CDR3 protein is CASSRGVHTGYTF. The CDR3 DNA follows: TGTGCCAGCAGCCGGGGGGTCCATACTGGCTACACCTTC.

In DNA form, the CDR3 reads TGTGCCAGCAGCTTAGGGCCGCTGGTCGACAGGGTAGACAATGAGCAGTTCTTC. This codes for CASSLGPLVDRVDNEQFF. The chain has TRBV7-6 and TRBJ2-1; 7 nucleotides match TRBD1. V trimming: 1 base; J trimming: 5 bases; junction bases outside the gene matches: 14. This CDR3 contains 18 residues. Germline CDR1 is SGHVS and CDR2 is FNYEAQ.

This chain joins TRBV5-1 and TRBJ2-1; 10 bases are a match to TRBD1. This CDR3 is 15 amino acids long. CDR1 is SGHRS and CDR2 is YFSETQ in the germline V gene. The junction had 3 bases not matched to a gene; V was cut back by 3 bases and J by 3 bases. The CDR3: CASSSTGGIYNEQFF. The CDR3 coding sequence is TGCGCCAGCAGCTCGACAGGGGGCATCTACAATGAGCAGTTCTTC.

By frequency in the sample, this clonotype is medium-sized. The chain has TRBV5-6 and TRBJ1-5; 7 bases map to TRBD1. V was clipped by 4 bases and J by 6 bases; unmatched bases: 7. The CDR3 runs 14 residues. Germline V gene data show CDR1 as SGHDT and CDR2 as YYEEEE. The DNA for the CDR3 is TGTGCCAGCAGCGCCGACAGGGTGCCTCAGCCCCAGCATTTT. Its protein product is CASSADRVPQPQHF.

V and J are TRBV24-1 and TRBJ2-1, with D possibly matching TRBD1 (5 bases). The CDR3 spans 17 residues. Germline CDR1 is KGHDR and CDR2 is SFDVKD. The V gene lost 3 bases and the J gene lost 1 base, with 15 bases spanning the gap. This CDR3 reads CATSDRQGRLSYNEQFF. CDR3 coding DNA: TGTGCCACCAGTGATCGTCAGGGTCGCCTTTCCTACAATGAGCAGTTCTTC.

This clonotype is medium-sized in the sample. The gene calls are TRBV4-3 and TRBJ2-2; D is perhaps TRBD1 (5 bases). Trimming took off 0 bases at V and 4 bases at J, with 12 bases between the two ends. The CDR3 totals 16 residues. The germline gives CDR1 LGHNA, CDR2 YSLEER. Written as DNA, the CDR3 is TGCGCCAGCAGCCAAGATGGGGCGCGAGGCACCGGGGAGCTGTTTTTT. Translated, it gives CASSQDGARGTGELFF.

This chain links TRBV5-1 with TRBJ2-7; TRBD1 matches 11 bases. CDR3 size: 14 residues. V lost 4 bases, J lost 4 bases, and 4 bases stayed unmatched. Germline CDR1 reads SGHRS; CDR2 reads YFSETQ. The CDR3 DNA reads TGCGCCAGCAGCCCCGGGACAGGGGGGTACGAGCAGTACTTC. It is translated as CASSPGTGGYEQYF.

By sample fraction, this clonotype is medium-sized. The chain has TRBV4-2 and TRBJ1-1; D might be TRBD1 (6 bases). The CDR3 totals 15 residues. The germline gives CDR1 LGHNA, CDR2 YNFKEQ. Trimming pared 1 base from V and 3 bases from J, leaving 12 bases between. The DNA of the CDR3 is TGTGCCAGCAGCCAAGGGCAGGGGCAGCACACTGAAGCTTTCTTT. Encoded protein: CASSQGQGQHTEAFF.

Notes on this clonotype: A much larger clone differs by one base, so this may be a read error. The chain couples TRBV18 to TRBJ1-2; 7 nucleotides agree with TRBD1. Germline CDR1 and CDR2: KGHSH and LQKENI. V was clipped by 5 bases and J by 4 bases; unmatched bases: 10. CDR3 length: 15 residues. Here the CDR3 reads CASSTGQEGFYGYTF. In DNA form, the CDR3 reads TGTGCCAGCTCAACCGGACAGGAGGGTTTCTATGGCTACACCTTC.